This TCR beta chain was identified in a study of early T cells in non-severe SARS-CoV-2 infection (TCRdb year 2021). For context, the study as a whole: Because TCR sequencing relied on bulk RNA taken from unsorted whole blood, pairing of alpha and beta chains was not possible.

This clonotype was seen ten or more times. Its antigen target is currently unknown. One base away there is no much larger clone; base qualities are not given. The library was obtained by 5' RACE. The instrument given in TCRdb is NextSeq 500. The TCR library protocol attached unique molecular identifiers to individual cDNA molecules to correct for sequencing error and PCR bias. Sequencing covered both TCR alpha and beta chains, and within each sample the abundances of alpha and beta sequences were tightly co-correlated. On the authors' methods: V gene, J gene and CDR3 annotation of TCR sequences was performed with Decombinator V4. Expanded TCRs were defined as changing significantly between any two time points under a Poisson model with p below 0.0001. TCR abundances were normalised to the total number of TCRs sequenced in each sample and reported as counts per million. MAIT TCRs were defined by TRAV1-2 paired with TRAJ12, TRAJ20 or TRAJ33, and iNKT TCRs by TRAV10 paired with TRAJ18. VDJdb, accessed 1 November 2021, was searched for CMV, EBV and SARS-CoV-2 annotated TCRs, with TCRs annotated for multiple antigens excluded. Using fastp trimming at Q25 and MiXCR clonotype assembly, TCRdb reanalyzed the public sequencing data and kept in-frame beta chains. Every distinct CDR3 protein forms one entry, paired with its most common genes and DNA. The V and J calls come from TCRdb's annotation, not from the publication. This sample has about 29,000 distinct CDR3 sequences in its table, and over 3.5% of those were observed once. The top ten constitute approximately 6.3% of the sample.

What the study reported, not specific to this receptor: VDJdb matching was skewed toward anti-spike CD8 responses and likely underestimated virus-specific expansions, missing private and CD4 specificities.

Set within a cohort of healthcare workers in London, UK, this nested case-control study involved weekly PCR testing of nasopharyngeal swabs along with blood sampling. Healthcare workers were enrolled in the week of the UK lockdown, from 23 to 31 March 2020, and were followed every week for up to about 15 weeks. Spanning cysteine to phenylalanine, the CDR3 consists of 13 amino acids. The entry retains the CDR3 DNA only, 39 bases that are in frame from base 1. V is shortened by 7 bases, J by 7 bases, and the region joining them spans 13 bases. Per the germline V gene (reference sequence), LNHDA is the CDR1 and SQIVND is the CDR2.

The sample comprised whole blood. The chain links TRBV19 with TRBJ2-2; TRBD2 is a possible D gene, resting on 7 matching bases. The origin of this receptor is an adult who was a healthcare worker with PCR-confirmed SARS-CoV-2 infection or an uninfected control (not recorded which). The DNA is TGTGCCAGTATTCGGGGGGCCGGCGGGGAGCTGTTTTTT. Translated, this gives CASIRGAGGELFF.